Listed below are T cell receptor beta chains from one sample, sequenced in a study of blood T cell repertoires in COVID-19. Here immunoSEQ multiplex PCR was the method, and the copy in TCRdb shows in-frame clones only, minus some. The sample contains under 250,000 clones, around 87% of which appear only once. Input material: PBMCs or T cells enriched from blood (not recorded which). The receptor set was obtained from a young woman in a cohort exposed to, infected with or recovered from COVID-19 (not recorded which). Each CDR3 is given with its conserved first and last residue. Each record gives: J gene, V gene, CDR3 length, clone size, D gene, CDR3 protein, CDR3 DNA. D genes are given only for firm matches. Size is stated for part of the rows, as once, few or many counts, or as a class when the clone is expanded.

TRBJ1-2 TRBV28 14 - TRBD1 CASSASGGSYGYTF TGTGCCAGCAGTGCCTCAGGGGGCTCCTATGGCTACACCTTC
TRBJ1-2 TRBV24-1 15 - - CATSDSQDNSYGYTF TGTGCCACCAGTGATTCACAAGATAACAGCTATGGCTACACCTTC
TRBJ2-7 TRBV10-3 13 - TRBD1 CAGRDRGDPEQYF TGTGCCGGCCGGGACAGGGGAGATCCCGAGCAGTACTTC
TRBJ2-7 TRBV30 11 few - CAWSFKYEQYF TGTGCCTGGTCCTTTAAATACGAGCAGTACTTC
TRBJ1-5 TRBV7-2 13 - - CASSRQVDQPQHF TGTGCCAGCAGCCGACAGGTAGATCAGCCCCAGCATTTT
TRBJ2-1 TRBV11-2 16 once TRBD2 CASSPGTSGSYNEQFF TGTGCCAGCAGCCCCGGGACTAGCGGCTCCTACAATGAGCAGTTCTTC
TRBJ1-6 TRBV10-2 12 few - CASRALNSPLHF TGCGCCAGCAGGGCATTAAATTCACCCCTCCACTTT
TRBJ1-2 TRBV30 13 once - CACPRGQYYGYTF TGTGCCTGCCCCCGAGGGCAGTACTATGGCTACACCTTC
TRBJ1-2 TRBV14 14 - - CASSQGHGGYGYTF TGTGCCAGCAGCCAGGGACATGGCGGCTATGGCTACACCTTC
TRBJ2-2 TRBV11-2 19 - TRBD1 CASSYYLGQGFSDTGELFF TGTGCCAGCAGCTACTACCTGGGACAGGGATTCTCGGACACCGGGGAGCTGTTTTTT
TRBJ2-4 TRBV15 14 - TRBD1 CATGGQDRGNIQYF TGTGCCACCGGCGGCCAGGACAGGGGGAACATTCAGTACTTC
TRBJ2-3 TRBV7-3 17 - TRBD2 CASSLTSLAGVADTQYF TGTGCCAGCAGCTTAACGTCCCTAGCGGGAGTCGCAGATACGCAGTATTTT
TRBJ1-2 TRBV19 12 - TRBD1 CASSIGTGGYTF TGTGCCAGTAGTATAGGGACAGGCGGCTACACCTTC
TRBJ2-2 TRBV9 13 - - CASSVRGTGELFF TGTGCCAGCAGCGTCCGGGGCACCGGGGAGCTGTTTTTT
TRBJ2-1 TRBV10-3 16 - TRBD1 CAITPLRQGIYNEQFF TGTGCCATCACCCCATTGAGACAGGGTATTTACAATGAGCAGTTCTTC
TRBJ2-7 TRBV27 17 - TRBD2 CASSFRTSGGDPYEQYF TGTGCCAGCAGTTTTAGGACTAGCGGGGGGGATCCCTACGAGCAGTACTTC
TRBJ2-3 TRBV19 16 few TRBD1 CASSTGTGGITDTQYF TGTGCCAGTAGTACCGGGACAGGGGGCATAACAGATACGCAGTATTTT
TRBJ2-3 TRBV24-1 17 - - CATSDEIGGYGTDTQYF TGTGCCACCAGTGATGAGATAGGGGGTTACGGCACAGATACGCAGTATTTT
TRBJ2-3 TRBV7-2 16 - TRBD2 CASSQQRGGPTVAQYF TGTGCCAGCAGCCAACAGCGGGGGGGCCCAACAGTAGCGCAGTATTTT
TRBJ2-1 TRBV6-1 17 - TRBD1 CASSGPPDRGFLYEQFF TGTGCCAGCAGTGGTCCCCCAGACAGGGGATTCTTGTATGAGCAGTTCTTC
TRBJ2-5 TRBV4-2 16 - TRBD1 CASSQDRQGVGETQYF TGTGCCAGCAGCCAAGATAGGCAGGGGGTAGGAGAGACCCAGTACTTC
TRBJ2-2 TRBV5-1 15 - - CASSLARGGAGELFF TGCGCCAGCAGCTTGGCGCGGGGCGGCGCCGGGGAGCTGTTTTTT
TRBJ1-1 TRBV5-6 13 - - CASSLDRNTEAFF TGTGCCAGCAGCTTGGACAGAAACACTGAAGCTTTCTTT
TRBJ2-7 TRBV7-6 13 - - CASSLGGVREQYF TGTGCCAGCAGCTTAGGGGGGGTCCGCGAGCAGTACTTC
TRBJ2-5 TRBV5-1 12 - - CASSADQETQYF TGCGCCAGCAGCGCGGACCAAGAGACCCAGTACTTC
TRBJ2-1 TRBV11-2 15 - - CASSLAAYGINEQFF TGTGCCAGCAGCTTAGCAGCGTACGGGATTAATGAGCAGTTCTTC
TRBJ1-6 TRBV5-4 14 few TRBD1 CASSPGTVNSPLHF TGTGCCAGCAGTCCTGGGACAGTTAATTCACCCCTCCACTTT
TRBJ2-3 TRBV12-3/TRBV12-4 13 - TRBD2 CASGTSVTDTQYF TGTGCCAGCGGGACTAGCGTCACAGATACGCAGTATTTT
TRBJ1-2 TRBV27 15 - - CASSALTGQGYGYTF TGTGCCAGCAGTGCTCTTACGGGGCAGGGGTATGGCTACACCTTC
TRBJ2-5 TRBV9 15 - TRBD1 CASSVAQGAGETQYF TGTGCCAGCAGCGTAGCACAGGGGGCCGGAGAGACCCAGTACTTC
TRBJ2-1 TRBV27 15 - TRBD2 CASSVTSGIIDEQFF TGTGCCAGCAGTGTGACTAGCGGGATAATTGATGAGCAGTTCTTC
TRBJ2-3 TRBV7-2 15 - - CASSLRSRNTDTQYF TGTGCCAGCAGCTTAAGGAGTAGGAACACAGATACGCAGTATTTT
TRBJ1-2 TRBV3-1/TRBV3-2 14 - - CASSHEQGNYGYTF TGTGCCAGCAGCCACGAACAGGGTAACTATGGCTACACCTTC
TRBJ1-6 TRBV23-1 15 - TRBD1 CASSHGQGYNSPLHF TGCGCCAGCAGTCATGGACAGGGGTATAATTCACCCCTCCACTTT
TRBJ2-7 TRBV7-6 12 - - CASSSLSYEQYF TGTGCCAGCAGCTCCCTTTCCTACGAGCAGTACTTC
TRBJ2-7 TRBV6-1 16 - TRBD1 CASSEGGTGVLYEQYF TGTGCCAGCAGTGAAGGCGGGACAGGGGTTCTCTACGAGCAGTACTTC
TRBJ2-7 TRBV28 16 - TRBD1 CASSFRDRLPSYEQYF TGTGCCAGCAGTTTTCGGGACAGACTACCCTCCTACGAGCAGTACTTC
TRBJ2-3 TRBV3-1/TRBV3-2 14 - TRBD2 CASSQREGADTQYF TGTGCCAGCAGCCAGCGGGAGGGGGCAGATACGCAGTATTTT
TRBJ2-3 TRBV27 14 few - CASSLLSLTDTQYF TGTGCCAGCAGTTTATTGTCCCTCACAGATACGCAGTATTTT
TRBJ1-2 TRBV5-1 14 - TRBD1 CASSLGPRQGGYTF TGCGCCAGCAGCTTGGGTCCAAGACAGGGTGGCTACACCTTC
TRBJ1-4 TRBV2 15 - - CASSPDSLTNEKLFF TGTGCCAGCAGCCCCGACAGTTTAACTAATGAAAAACTGTTTTTT
TRBJ1-6 TRBV23-1 14 - - CASVKEQSNSPLHF TGCGCCAGCGTGAAGGAGCAGTCTAATTCACCCCTCCACTTT
TRBJ2-7 TRBV6-5 14 - - CASSYAGPGYEQYF TGTGCCAGCAGTTACGCGGGGCCGGGATACGAGCAGTACTTC
TRBJ2-5 TRBV7-6 15 - TRBD1 CASSLYTGGQETQYF TGTGCCAGCAGCTTATACACAGGGGGCCAAGAGACCCAGTACTTC
TRBJ1-1 TRBV24-1 15 - - CATSAGDGVNTEAFF TGTGCCACCAGTGCGGGGGATGGGGTGAACACTGAAGCTTTCTTT
TRBJ2-2 TRBV6-5 15 - TRBD1 CASSSGTGNTGELFF TGTGCCAGCAGTTCCGGGACAGGGAACACCGGGGAGCTGTTTTTT
TRBJ2-2 TRBV5-4 15 - TRBD2 CASSFVAGEGGELFF TGTGCCAGCAGCTTTGTTGCGGGAGAAGGCGGGGAGCTGTTTTTT
TRBJ2-7 TRBV30 15 - - CAWSRPLAGNYEQYF TGTGCCTGGAGTAGGCCCTTGGCGGGAAACTACGAGCAGTACTTC
TRBJ2-6 TRBV5-4 19 - TRBD2 CASSRAGGTPNSGANVLTF TGTGCCAGCAGCCGAGCGGGAGGGACCCCGAACTCTGGGGCCAACGTCCTGACTTTC
TRBJ1-3 TRBV28 12 - - CASTFSGNTIYF TGTGCCAGCACATTCTCTGGAAACACCATATATTTT